This T cell receptor (beta chain) was profiled in a study of identical twins. Study results and limitations: In cord blood, abundant beta clonotypes had fewer insertions; memory showed no trend. Conclusions rested on cross-sectional statistics rather than following the same donors.

Template switching, a step in the protocol, added a universal primer site, and cDNA carried unique molecular identifiers. Via MiXCR, TCRdb re-called the 5' RACE reads, giving one row per CDR3 protein. The table records 690,000 or so distinct CDR3 sequences, over 8.5% of them present only once. A remark on this clonotype: Its antigen is unknown.

Germline lookup yields CDR1 SQVTM and CDR2 ANQGSEA. The CDR3 spans 17 residues. V lost 6 bases to trimming and J lost 2 bases, with 22 bases between them. These same data were also listed under a study on yellow fever vaccine responses in identical twins.

The TCR originated in a young woman in good health. Sequenced input: PBMCs. This chain uses TRBV29-1 with TRBJ2-2; D ambiguous. The CDR3 here is CSVVRPVPPANTGELFF. CDR3 bases: TGCAGCGTCGTACGCCCGGTCCCTCCGGCTAACACCGGGGAGCTGTTTTTT.